The 18 T cell receptor beta chains given below trace back to one sample, sequenced in a study of chemoradiotherapy in HPV16-positive cancers. Data came from immunoSEQ multiplex PCR; TCRdb stores just in-frame clones and leaves some out. The sample has 36,000 or so clones, around 80% seen once. The sequencing here drew on blood, taken from a patient who underwent chemoradiotherapy. These receptors were obtained from a human donor with HPV-associated anogenital cancer.

As DNA, the CDR3 is TGTGCCAGCAGCTTCGCTCTAGCGGGCTCCACAGATACGCAGTATTTT. Its protein is CASSFALAGSTDTQYF. This chain joins TRBV5-5 and TRBJ2-3; 8 bases map to TRBD2. Germline loops: CDR1 SGHKS, CDR2 YYEKEE (reference sequence). Unmatched junction bases numbered 7, after V lost 2 bases and J lost 2 bases. This CDR3 has 16 amino acids. Filled out from reference TRBV5-5 and TRBJ2-3, the complete variable domain reads DAGVTQSPTHLIKTRGQQVTLRCSPISGHKSVSWYQQVLGQGPQFIFQYYEKEERGRGNFPDRFSARQFPNYSSELNVNALLLGDSALYLCASSFALAGSTDTQYFGPGTRLTVL.

The genes are TRBV7-3 and TRBJ2-3, with TRBD2 matching 7 bases. From germline, CDR1 is SGHTA and CDR2 FQGTGA. This CDR3 has 16 residues. V lost 5 bases to trimming and J lost 2 bases; unmatched junction nucleotides: 10. CDR3 region: CASSLALAVDTDTQYF. The CDR3 region has the DNA TGTGCCAGCAGCCTCGCCCTAGCGGTAGACACAGATACGCAGTATTTT.

V and J are TRBV7-8 and TRBJ2-5, with D unresolved. The CDR3 length is 14 residues. Germline CDR1 reads SGHVS; CDR2 reads FQNEAQ. V lost 2 bases and J 5 bases, leaving 12 bases between the germline ends. The CDR3 region is CASSLTDNWETQYF. CDR3 nucleotide sequence: TGTGCCAGCAGCTTAACTGACAACTGGGAGACCCAGTACTTC.

The chain links TRBV2 to TRBJ2-1; TRBD1 agrees at 12 bases. Trimming took 2 bases from V and 10 from J; bases not matched to a gene: 6. This CDR3 region has 15 residues. Germline lookup yields CDR1 SNHLY and CDR2 FYNNEI. CDR3 in DNA: TGTGCCAGCAGTGAATCGGGACAGGGGGCGCGGGAGCAGTTCTTC. Translating gives CASSESGQGAREQFF.

This chain uses TRBV7-2 with TRBJ1-4; the D gene is possibly TRBD1 (5 bases). This CDR3 region has 16 residues. The V end was cut by 4 bases, the J end by 8 bases, with 20 bases between. Looked up from germline, CDR1 is SGHTA and CDR2 is FQGNSA. CDR3 sequence: CASSSPIGGIREKLFF. CDR3 in DNA: TGTGCCAGCAGCTCCCCGATCGGGGGGATACGGGAAAAACTGTTTTTT.

This chain links TRBV4-2 with TRBJ2-1, with D hard to call. Per germline, CDR1 LGHNA and CDR2 YNFKEQ. The length of the CDR3 is 18 residues. With 4 bases removed from V and 9 bases from J, the gap between germline ends came to 28 bases. The CDR3: CASSLTKRLDALSREQFF. CDR3 coding DNA: TGTGCCAGCAGCCTAACTAAACGTTTGGACGCCTTGAGTCGTGAGCAGTTCTTC.

This clone was detected only once. V gene TRBV6-1 combines with J gene TRBJ1-2; 8 bases match TRBD1. Germline loops: CDR1 MNHNS, CDR2 SASEGT. The CDR3 contains 17 residues. V was pared by 3 bases and J by 4 bases, with 13 bases of the junction left unmatched. The CDR3 sequence is CASSDGQGHPSFYGYTF. In nucleotides, the CDR3 is TGTGCCAGCAGTGACGGACAGGGACACCCCTCATTCTATGGCTACACCTTC.

The chain is built from TRBV12-5 and TRBJ2-7; 7 positions agree with TRBD1. Germline-derived CDR1 and CDR2 are LGHNT and FRNRAP. The CDR3 has 14 amino acids. The J segment lost 3 bases and the V segment lost 1 base, leaving 3 bases of the junction unmatched. The CDR3 here is CASGLGTGDYEQYF. The CDR3 coding sequence is TGTGCTAGTGGTTTGGGCACAGGGGACTACGAGCAGTACTTC.

The CDR3: CASSPPQGRNEQYF. CDR3 in DNA: TGTGCCAGCTCACCACCACAGGGGAGGAACGAGCAGTACTTC. The chain employs TRBV18 and TRBJ2-7, with D perhaps TRBD1 (7 bases). This CDR3 is 14 amino acids long. Trimming removed 0 bases from V and 5 bases from J, with 11 bases in between. CDR1 KGHSH and CDR2 LQKENI come from the germline V gene.

V and J are TRBV5-4 and TRBJ1-2; TRBD1 aligns across 9 bases. Germline V gene sequence: CDR1 SGHNT, CDR2 YYREEE (reference sequence). The CDR3 covers 16 residues. With 6 bases clipped from V and 4 bases from J, the junction kept 13 bases outside the gene matches. DNA of the CDR3: TGTGCCAGCATCCTTCAGGGGACAGGGATTCGCTATGGCTACACCTTC. Protein: CASILQGTGIRYGYTF.

This rearrangement joins TRBV27 to TRBJ2-1; 10 nucleotides agree with TRBD1. V gave up 6 bases and J gave up 6 bases; unmatched junction bases: 5. Germline CDR1 MNHEY, CDR2 SMNVEV (reference sequence). The CDR3 is 14 residues long. The chain's CDR3 is CASSGTGARNEQFF. As DNA, the CDR3 is TGTGCCAGCAGCGGGACAGGGGCTCGCAATGAGCAGTTCTTC.

Notes on this clone: This CDR3 is also generated by other DNA sequences in the sample. The rearrangement joins TRBV18 to TRBJ2-2; D unresolved. This CDR3 spans 16 amino acids. Looked up from germline, CDR1 is KGHSH and CDR2 is LQKENI. With 3 bases removed from V and 0 bases from J, the gap between germline ends came to 11 bases. The CDR3 here is CASSPVHTTNTGELFF. CDR3 nucleotides: TGTGCCAGCTCACCTGTTCACACTACGAACACCGGGGAGCTGTTTTTT.

This clone was recorded a few times. The chain is built from TRBV16 and TRBJ2-2, with D possibly being TRBD1 or TRBD2 (5 bases each). The CDR3 is 15 residues long. Trimming pared 1 base from V and 4 bases from J, leaving 10 bases between. The germline V gene has CDR1 KGHSY and CDR2 FQNENV. CDR3 amino acids: CASSQLSGATGELFF. In DNA, the CDR3 is TGTGCCAGCAGCCAATTATCCGGGGCCACCGGGGAGCTGTTTTTT.

This clone was picked up a small number of times. The chain carries TRBV4-1 and TRBJ1-2; 9 positions agree with TRBD1. Germline assignment: CDR1 MGHRA and CDR2 YSYEKL. The CDR3 loop spans 14 amino acids. J gave up 11 bases and V 2 bases, and 9 bases lay outside the gene matches. The CDR3 DNA is TGCGCCAGCAGCCAACCCGGGACAGGGTCTAAGTACACCTTC. Encoded protein: CASSQPGTGSKYTF.

A single count supports this clone. The rearrangement joins TRBV5-1 to TRBJ2-1; 7 bases line up with TRBD2. V was pared by 6 bases and J by 8 bases, with 8 bases of the junction left unmatched. Germline V CDR1 and CDR2: SGHRS, YFSETQ. The CDR3 consists of 13 residues. The CDR3 is CASTPRAGHEQFF. Here the CDR3 DNA reads TGCGCCAGCACCCCCCGAGCGGGGCATGAGCAGTTCTTC.

The count of this clone is one. The rearrangement joins TRBV7-2 to TRBJ2-3, with 11 bases matching TRBD2. V was clipped by 11 bases and J by 0 bases; unmatched bases: 4. Germline CDR1 reads SGHTA; CDR2 reads FQGNSA. This CDR3 has 14 amino acids. CDR3 residues: CAGTSGTSTDTQYF. The CDR3 DNA sequence: TGTGCCGGGACTAGCGGTACTAGCACAGATACGCAGTATTTT.

This sequence joins TRBV10-2 and TRBJ1-2; D is unresolved. This CDR3 has 17 residues. V dropped 2 bases and J dropped 8 bases, with 24 bases sitting between them. Germline V gives CDR1 WSHSY, CDR2 SAAADI. The CDR3 nucleotides are TGCGCCAGCAGTGAGGGACCCCCACCGAATGTAGGTAACGGCTACACCTTC. Its protein product is CASSEGPPPNVGNGYTF.

For the CDR3, the DNA is TGCGCCAGCAGGATGACAGGGCCGTCCGCCTATGGCTACACCTTC. It translates to CASRMTGPSAYGYTF. This chain uses TRBV5-1 with TRBJ1-2, with 7 bases aligning to TRBD1. CDR3 size: 15 residues. V lost 5 bases to trimming and J lost 4 bases; unmatched junction nucleotides: 11. Germline V gives CDR1 SGHRS, CDR2 YFSETQ.